This T cell receptor (beta chain) was captured in a study of blood T cell repertoires in COVID-19. Study at large: In each case, the material was cDNA or gDNA derived from T cells, B-cell-depleted T cells, or PBMCs.

Clones were read by immunoSEQ multiplex PCR, and TCRdb kept only the in-frame ones, dropping some. Of 150,000 to 200,000 clones detected, about 81% appear once; the ten largest clones hold about 12%. The J segment lost 3 bases and the V segment lost 3 bases, leaving 12 bases of the junction unmatched. The CDR3 is made up of 19 amino acids. Germline CDR1 KGHDR, CDR2 SFDVKD. The V and J genes are TRBV24-1 and TRBJ2-1, with 11 positions matching TRBD2. Source material: peripheral blood. The TCR was taken from an elderly woman with COVID-19, enrolled during active disease. The CDR3 nucleotides are TGTGCCACCAGTGATCGGCTAGCGGGGGGCCTGAGGGGCTACAATGAGCAGTTCTTC. This codes for CATSDRLAGGLRGYNEQFF.